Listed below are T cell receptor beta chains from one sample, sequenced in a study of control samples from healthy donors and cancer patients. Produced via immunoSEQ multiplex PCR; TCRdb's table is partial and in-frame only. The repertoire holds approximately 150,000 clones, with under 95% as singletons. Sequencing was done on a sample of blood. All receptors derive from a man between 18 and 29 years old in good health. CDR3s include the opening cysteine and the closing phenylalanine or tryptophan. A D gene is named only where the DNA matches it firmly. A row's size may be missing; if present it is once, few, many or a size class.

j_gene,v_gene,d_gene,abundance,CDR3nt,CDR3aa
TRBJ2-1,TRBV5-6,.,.,TGTGCCAGCAGTAATTGGGGGCTATACAATGAGCAGTTCTTC,CASSNWGLYNEQFF
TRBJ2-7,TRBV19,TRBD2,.,TGTGCCAGTAGTATGCTAGCGGGGGTCTCCTACGAGCAGTACTTC,CASSMLAGVSYEQYF
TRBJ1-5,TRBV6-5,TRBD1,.,TGTGCCAGCAGGGTCGGGACAGATAATCAGCCCCAGCATTTT,CASRVGTDNQPQHF
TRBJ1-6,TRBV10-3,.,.,TGTGCCATCAGTGACGACAGGAACCCCTTTAATTCACCCCTCCACTTT,CAISDDRNPFNSPLHF
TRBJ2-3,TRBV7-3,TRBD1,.,TGTGCCAGCAGCCTAAACCCTTTCGGTACAGGGGGCACAGATACGCAGTATTTT,CASSLNPFGTGGTDTQYF
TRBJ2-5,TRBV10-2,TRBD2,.,TGCGCCAGCAGTGATTTCCTAGCGGGCACCCAAGAGACCCAGTACTTC,CASSDFLAGTQETQYF
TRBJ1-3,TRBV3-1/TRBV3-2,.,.,TGTGCCAGCAGCCAAGGGGGACTCGGGACGGCTGGAAACACCATATATTTT,CASSQGGLGTAGNTIYF
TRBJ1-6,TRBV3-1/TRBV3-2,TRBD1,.,TGTGCCAGCAGCCCGGGGACAGGCTGGCGTAATTCACCCCTCCACTTT,CASSPGTGWRNSPLHF
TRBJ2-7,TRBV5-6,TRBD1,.,TGTGCCAGCAGCTTCTACAGGGGTGCCTACGAGCAGTACTTC,CASSFYRGAYEQYF
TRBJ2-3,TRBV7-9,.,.,TGTGCCAGCAGCTTAGCGGACAGACGGACAGATACGCAGTATTTT,CASSLADRRTDTQYF
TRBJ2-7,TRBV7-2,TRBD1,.,TGTGCCAGCAGTCCCGGGACAGGGGGCTTCTACGAGCAGTACTTC,CASSPGTGGFYEQYF
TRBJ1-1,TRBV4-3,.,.,TGCGCCAGCAGCCTCACGGTGAACACTGAAGCTTTCTTT,CASSLTVNTEAFF
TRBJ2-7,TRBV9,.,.,TGTGCCAGCAGCGTAGCACACACCTCCGAGCAGTACTTC,CASSVAHTSEQYF
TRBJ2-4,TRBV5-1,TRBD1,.,TGCGCCAGCAGCCTCCTTGACAGGGGTAGCATTCAGTACTTC,CASSLLDRGSIQYF
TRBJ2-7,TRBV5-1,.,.,TGCGCCAGCAGCTTGGCGCAAACAGGGAGGAGCTCCTACGAGCAGTACTTC,CASSLAQTGRSSYEQYF
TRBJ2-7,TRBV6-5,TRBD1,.,TGTGCCAGCAGGGCTTACAGGGGGCGTTACGAGCAGTACTTC,CASRAYRGRYEQYF
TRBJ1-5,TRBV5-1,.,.,TGCGCCAGTAGCAGGGGAGAGGGCAATCAGCCCCAGCATTTT,CASSRGEGNQPQHF
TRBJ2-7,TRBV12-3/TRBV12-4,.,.,TGTGCCAGCTTGGGCCCCCCTGGGTTCGAGCAGTACTTC,CASLGPPGFEQYF
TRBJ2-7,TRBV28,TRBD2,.,TGTGCCAGCACCCAGCCCGGACTAGCGGGGGTTTTCGGGGAGCAGTACTTC,CASTQPGLAGVFGEQYF
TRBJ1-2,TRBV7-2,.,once,TGTGCCAGCAGCCTAAGGGTGGGGCAGAACTATGGCTACACCTTC,CASSLRVGQNYGYTF
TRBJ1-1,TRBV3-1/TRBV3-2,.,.,TGTGCCAGCAGCCCGCACTCTAGGCGGGCTGAAGCTTTCTTT,CASSPHSRRAEAFF
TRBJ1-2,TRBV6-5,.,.,TGTGCCACCTTAGTGAGGGAAAGCTATGGCTACACCTTC,CATLVRESYGYTF
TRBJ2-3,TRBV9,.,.,TGTGCCAGCAGCCCTACGTACTGGGGGGTCGGGTTAGATACGCAGTATTTT,CASSPTYWGVGLDTQYF
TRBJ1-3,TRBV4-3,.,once,TGCGCCAGCAGGGGATCGGGAGGAAACACCATATATTTT,CASRGSGGNTIYF
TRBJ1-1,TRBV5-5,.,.,TGTGCCAGCAGCCCATACCACAGCTACATGAACACTGAAGCTTTCTTT,CASSPYHSYMNTEAFF
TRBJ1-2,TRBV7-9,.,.,TGTGCCAGCAGCTTAGAATCCACTAACTATGGCTACACCTTC,CASSLESTNYGYTF
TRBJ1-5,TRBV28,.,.,TGTGCCAGCAGTTTAACCGTGGGGGGGACGGGTCAGCCCCAGCATTTT,CASSLTVGGTGQPQHF
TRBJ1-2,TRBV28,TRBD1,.,TGTGCCAGCAGTTTGCGGGCTACAGGGGCCCCTGGCTACACCTTC,CASSLRATGAPGYTF
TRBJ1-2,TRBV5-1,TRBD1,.,TGCGCCAGCAGCCCGGACAGGGGGTGGAACTATGGCTACACCTTC,CASSPDRGWNYGYTF
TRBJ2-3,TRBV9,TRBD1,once,TGTGCCAGCAGCGTTGGGGGCGGTGGACAGGGGGCGTTGGATACGCAGTATTTT,CASSVGGGGQGALDTQYF
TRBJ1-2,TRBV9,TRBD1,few,TGTGCCAGCAGCTTAACCCTACAGGGGAACTATGGCTACACCTTC,CASSLTLQGNYGYTF
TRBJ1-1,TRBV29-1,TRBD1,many,TGCAGCACTAAGGGAGTAGGGGGCGAAGCTTTCTTT,CSTKGVGGEAFF
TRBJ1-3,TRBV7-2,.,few,TGTGCCAGCAGCTTAGCGCCTCCAGGAATCTCTGGAAACACCATATATTTT,CASSLAPPGISGNTIYF
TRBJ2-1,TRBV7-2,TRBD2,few,TGTGCCAGCAGCTTAATAGCGGGGGTAAATGAGCAGTTCTTC,CASSLIAGVNEQFF
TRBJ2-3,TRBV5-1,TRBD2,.,TGCGCCAGCGGGCGACTAGCGGGGGCCCACGTCCTCACAGATACGCAGTATTTT,CASGRLAGAHVLTDTQYF
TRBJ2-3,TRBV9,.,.,TGTGCCAGCAGCGTAGGTCCAGGGAGCACAGATACGCAGTATTTT,CASSVGPGSTDTQYF
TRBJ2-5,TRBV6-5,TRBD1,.,TGTGCCAGCAGTTTTACCATAGACAGGGGCCAAGAGACCCAGTACTTC,CASSFTIDRGQETQYF
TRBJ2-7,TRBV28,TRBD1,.,TGTGCCAGCAGGCCGGACAGGGCCCCCTACGAGCAGTACTTC,CASRPDRAPYEQYF
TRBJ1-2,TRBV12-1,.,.,TGTGCCAGCAGCTTTGAGGCCCAGACGGACAGGGTGCTGAACTATGGCTACACCTTC,CASSFEAQTDRVLNYGYTF
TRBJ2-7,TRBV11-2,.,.,TGTGCCAGCAGCTTAGTGCAGGTTCGTACCTACGAGCAGTACTTC,CASSLVQVRTYEQYF
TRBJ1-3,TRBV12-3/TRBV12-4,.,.,TGTGCCAGCAGCCTCGACCGTGGAAACACCATATATTTT,CASSLDRGNTIYF
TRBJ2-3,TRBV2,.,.,TGTGCCAGCGGCAGGAGCGGTGGCCGAGGCACAGATACGCAGTATTTT,CASGRSGGRGTDTQYF
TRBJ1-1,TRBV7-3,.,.,TGTGCCAGCAGCCCGCGGGCAGGGGATCCCACTGAAGCTTTCTTT,CASSPRAGDPTEAFF
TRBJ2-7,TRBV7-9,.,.,TGTGCCAGCAGCTTAGCGACTAGTATTATGTCCTACGAGCAGTACTTC,CASSLATSIMSYEQYF
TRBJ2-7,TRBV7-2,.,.,TGTGCCAGCAGCTTAGACCCGGGCCACGAGCAGTACTTC,CASSLDPGHEQYF
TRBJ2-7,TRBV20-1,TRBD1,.,TGCAGTGCACGGACAGGGTCCGAGCAGTACTTC,CSARTGSEQYF
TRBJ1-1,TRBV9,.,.,TGTGCCAGCAGCGTAGAGACAAGCACTGAAGCTTTCTTT,CASSVETSTEAFF
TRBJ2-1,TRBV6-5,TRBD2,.,TGTGCCAGCAGTTACCGGGGGGTAGCACTGGAAGATGAGCAGTTCTTC,CASSYRGVALEDEQFF
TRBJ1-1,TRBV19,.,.,TGTGCCAGTAAGTCGGAGAACACTGAAGCTTTCTTT,CASKSENTEAFF
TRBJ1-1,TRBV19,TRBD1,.,TGTGCCAGTAGTTACAGGGGGAACACTGAAGCTTTCTTT,CASSYRGNTEAFF
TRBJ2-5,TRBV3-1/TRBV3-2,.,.,TGTGCCAGCAGCCAAGGACTAGGGGGAGGCCAAGAGACCCAGTACTTC,CASSQGLGGGQETQYF
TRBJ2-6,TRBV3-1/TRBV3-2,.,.,TGTGCCAGCAGCTCACAGGGCTCTGGGGCCAACGTCCTGACTTTC,CASSSQGSGANVLTF
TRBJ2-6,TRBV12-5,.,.,TGTGCTAGTGGTTTAACGGGGGTTGGGGCCAACGTCCTGACTTTC,CASGLTGVGANVLTF
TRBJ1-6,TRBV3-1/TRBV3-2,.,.,TGTGCCAGCAGCCAGGGGGGACGGACGTATAATTCACCCCTCCACTTT,CASSQGGRTYNSPLHF